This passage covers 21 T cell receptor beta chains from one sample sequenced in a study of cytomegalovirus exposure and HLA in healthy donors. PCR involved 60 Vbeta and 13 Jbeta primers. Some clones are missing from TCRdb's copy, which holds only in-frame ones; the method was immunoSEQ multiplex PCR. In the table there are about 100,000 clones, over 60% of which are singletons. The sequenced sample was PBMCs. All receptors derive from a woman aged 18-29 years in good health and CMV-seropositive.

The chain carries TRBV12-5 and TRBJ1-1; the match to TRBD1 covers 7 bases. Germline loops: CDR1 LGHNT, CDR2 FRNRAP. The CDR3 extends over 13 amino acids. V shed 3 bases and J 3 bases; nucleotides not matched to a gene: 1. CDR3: CASGLDRDTEAFF. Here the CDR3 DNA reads TGTGCTAGTGGTTTAGACAGGGACACTGAAGCTTTCTTT.

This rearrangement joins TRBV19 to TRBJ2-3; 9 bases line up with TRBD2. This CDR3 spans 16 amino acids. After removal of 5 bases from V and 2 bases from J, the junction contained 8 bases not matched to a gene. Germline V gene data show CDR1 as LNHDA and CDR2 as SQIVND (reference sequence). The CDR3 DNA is TGTGCCAGTAGTGTGACTAGCGGACCTTTCACAGATACGCAGTATTTT. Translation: CASSVTSGPFTDTQYF.

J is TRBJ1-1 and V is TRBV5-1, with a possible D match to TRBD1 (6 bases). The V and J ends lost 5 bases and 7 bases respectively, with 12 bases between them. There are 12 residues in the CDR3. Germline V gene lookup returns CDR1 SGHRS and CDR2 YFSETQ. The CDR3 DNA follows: TGCGCCAGCAGGGGACACGGGGATGAAGCTTTCTTT. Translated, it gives CASRGHGDEAFF.

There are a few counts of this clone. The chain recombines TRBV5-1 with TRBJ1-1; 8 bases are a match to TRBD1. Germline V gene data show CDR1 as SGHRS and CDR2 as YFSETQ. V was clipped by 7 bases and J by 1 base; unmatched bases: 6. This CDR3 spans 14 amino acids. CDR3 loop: CASRYGTGNTEAFF. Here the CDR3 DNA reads TGCGCCAGCCGTTACGGGACAGGGAACACTGAAGCTTTCTTT.

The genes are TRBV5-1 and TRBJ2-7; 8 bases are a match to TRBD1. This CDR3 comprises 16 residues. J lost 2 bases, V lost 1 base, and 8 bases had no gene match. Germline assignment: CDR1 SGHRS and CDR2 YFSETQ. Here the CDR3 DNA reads TGCGCCAGCAGCTTGTCGACCCGGACAGGGACCTACGAGCAGTACTTC. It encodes CASSLSTRTGTYEQYF.

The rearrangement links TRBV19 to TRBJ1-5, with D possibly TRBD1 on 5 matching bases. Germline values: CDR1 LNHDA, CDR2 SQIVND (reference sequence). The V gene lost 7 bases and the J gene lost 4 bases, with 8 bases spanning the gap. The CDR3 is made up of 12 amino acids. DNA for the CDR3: TGTGCCAGTAAGGAGGGGAATCAGCCCCAGCATTTT. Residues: CASKEGNQPQHF.

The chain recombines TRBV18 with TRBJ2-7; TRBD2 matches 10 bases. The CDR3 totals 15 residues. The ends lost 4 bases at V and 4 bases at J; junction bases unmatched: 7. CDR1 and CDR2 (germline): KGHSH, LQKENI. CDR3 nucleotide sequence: TGTGCCAGCTCACGTAGTAGCGGGGGGCCTTACGAGCAGTACTTC. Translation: CASSRSSGGPYEQYF.

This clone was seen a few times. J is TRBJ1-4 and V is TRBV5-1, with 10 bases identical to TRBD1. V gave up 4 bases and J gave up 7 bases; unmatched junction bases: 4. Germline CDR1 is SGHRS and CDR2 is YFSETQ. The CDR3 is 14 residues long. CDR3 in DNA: TGCGCCAGCAGCAAGGACAGGGGGGGTGAAAAACTGTTTTTT. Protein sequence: CASSKDRGGEKLFF. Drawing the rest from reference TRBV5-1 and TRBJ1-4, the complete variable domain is KAGVTQTPRYLIKTRGQQVTLSCSPISGHRSVSWYQQTPGQGLQFLFEYFSETQRNKGNFPGRFSGRQFSNSRSEMNVSTLELGDSALYLCASSKDRGGEKLFFGSGTQLSVL.

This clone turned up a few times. CDR3 bases: TGTGCCAGCAGGGTATCAGGGTATAGGAATCAGCCCCAGCATTTT. As protein: CASRVSGYRNQPQHF. The chain joins TRBV27 to TRBJ1-5, with D possibly being TRBD1 (5 bases). The CDR3 consists of 15 residues. The V end was cut by 6 bases, the J end by 4 bases, with 16 bases between. The germline gives CDR1 MNHEY, CDR2 SMNVEV (reference sequence).

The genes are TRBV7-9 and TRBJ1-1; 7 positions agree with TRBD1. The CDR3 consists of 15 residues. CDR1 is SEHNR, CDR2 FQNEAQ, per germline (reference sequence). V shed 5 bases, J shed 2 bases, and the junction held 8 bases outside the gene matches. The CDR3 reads CASSRPTGTNTEAFF. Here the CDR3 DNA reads TGTGCCAGCAGCAGACCGACAGGGACAAACACTGAAGCTTTCTTT. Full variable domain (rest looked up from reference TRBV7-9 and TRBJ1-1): DTGVSQNPRHKITKRGQNVTFRCDPISEHNRLYWYRQTLGQGPEFLTYFQNEAQLEKSRLLSDRFSAERPKGSFSTLEIQRTEQGDSAMYLCASSRPTGTNTEAFFGQGTRLTVV.

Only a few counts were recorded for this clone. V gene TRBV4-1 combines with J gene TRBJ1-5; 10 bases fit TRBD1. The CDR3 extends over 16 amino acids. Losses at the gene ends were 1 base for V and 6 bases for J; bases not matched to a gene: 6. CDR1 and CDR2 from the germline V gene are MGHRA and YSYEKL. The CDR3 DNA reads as TGCGCCAGCAGCCAAGGCGGGACAGGGGTTCCTCAGCCCCAGCATTTT. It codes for CASSQGGTGVPQPQHF.

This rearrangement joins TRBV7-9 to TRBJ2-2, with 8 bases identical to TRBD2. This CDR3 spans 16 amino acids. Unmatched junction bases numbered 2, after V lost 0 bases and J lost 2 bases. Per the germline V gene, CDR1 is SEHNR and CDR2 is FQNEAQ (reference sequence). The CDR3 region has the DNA TGTGCCAGCAGCTTAGCCGCGGGGGGCAACACCGGGGAGCTGTTTTTT. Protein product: CASSLAAGGNTGELFF.

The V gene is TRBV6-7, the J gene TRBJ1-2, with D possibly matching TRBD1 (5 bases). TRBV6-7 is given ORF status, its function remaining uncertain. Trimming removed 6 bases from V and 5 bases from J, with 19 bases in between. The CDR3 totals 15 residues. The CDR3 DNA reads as TGTGCCAGCAGCACGGGACTTTCTTTATGTTATGGCTACACCTTC. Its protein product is CASSTGLSLCYGYTF.

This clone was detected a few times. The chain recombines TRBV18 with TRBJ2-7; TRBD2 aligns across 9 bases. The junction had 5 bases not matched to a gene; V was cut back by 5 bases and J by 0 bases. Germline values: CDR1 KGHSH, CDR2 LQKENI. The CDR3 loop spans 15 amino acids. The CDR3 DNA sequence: TGTGCCAGCTCAACGAGTAGCGGGGGCTCCTACGAGCAGTACTTC. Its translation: CASSTSSGGSYEQYF.

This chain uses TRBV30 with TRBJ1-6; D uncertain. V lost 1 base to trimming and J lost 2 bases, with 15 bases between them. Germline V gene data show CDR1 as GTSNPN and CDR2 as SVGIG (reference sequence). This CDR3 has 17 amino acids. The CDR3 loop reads CAWSDSIQIPYNSPLHF. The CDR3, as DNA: TGTGCCTGGAGTGACTCCATACAGATCCCCTATAATTCACCCCTCCACTTT.

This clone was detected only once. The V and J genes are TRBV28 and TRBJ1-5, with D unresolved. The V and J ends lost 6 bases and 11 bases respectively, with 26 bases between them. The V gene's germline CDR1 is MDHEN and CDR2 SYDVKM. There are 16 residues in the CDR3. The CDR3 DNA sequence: TGTGCCAGCAGCCCCAGGTCTTGGAACTCCTTCCGGTCCCAGCATTTT. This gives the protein CASSPRSWNSFRSQHF.

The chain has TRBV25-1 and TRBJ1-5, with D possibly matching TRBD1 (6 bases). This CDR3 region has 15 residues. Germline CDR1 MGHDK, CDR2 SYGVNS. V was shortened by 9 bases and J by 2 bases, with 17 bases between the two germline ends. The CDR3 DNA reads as TGTGCCAGGGCTGGGCAGGGGTACGGCAATCAGCCCCAGCATTTT. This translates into CARAGQGYGNQPQHF.

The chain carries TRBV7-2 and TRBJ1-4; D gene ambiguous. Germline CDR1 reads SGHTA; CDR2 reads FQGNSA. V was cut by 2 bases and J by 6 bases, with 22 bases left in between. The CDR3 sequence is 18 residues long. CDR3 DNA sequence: TGTGCCAGCAGCTTAAGGTTCACCTCCGCACAGCAGGATGAAAAACTGTTTTTT. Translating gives CASSLRFTSAQQDEKLFF.

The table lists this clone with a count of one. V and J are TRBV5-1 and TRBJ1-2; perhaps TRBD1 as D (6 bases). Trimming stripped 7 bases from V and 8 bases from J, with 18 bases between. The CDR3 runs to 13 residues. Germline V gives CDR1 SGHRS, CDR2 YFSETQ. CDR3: CASRGGQEAGYTF. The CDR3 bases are TGCGCCAGCCGGGGGGGACAAGAGGCGGGCTACACCTTC.

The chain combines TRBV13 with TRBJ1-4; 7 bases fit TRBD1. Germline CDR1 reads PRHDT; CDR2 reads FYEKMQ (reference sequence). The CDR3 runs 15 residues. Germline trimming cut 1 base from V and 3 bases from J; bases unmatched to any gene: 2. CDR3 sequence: CASSLAGTANEKLFF. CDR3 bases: TGTGCCAGCAGCTTAGCAGGGACAGCTAATGAAAAACTGTTTTTT.

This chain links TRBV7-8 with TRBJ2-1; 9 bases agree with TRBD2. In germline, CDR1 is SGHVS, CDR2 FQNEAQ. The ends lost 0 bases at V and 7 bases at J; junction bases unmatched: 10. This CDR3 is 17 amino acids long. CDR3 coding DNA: TGTGCCAGCAGCTTAGCGCGGGCGGGAGGGTCAAGAAATGAGCAGTTCTTC. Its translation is CASSLARAGGSRNEQFF.